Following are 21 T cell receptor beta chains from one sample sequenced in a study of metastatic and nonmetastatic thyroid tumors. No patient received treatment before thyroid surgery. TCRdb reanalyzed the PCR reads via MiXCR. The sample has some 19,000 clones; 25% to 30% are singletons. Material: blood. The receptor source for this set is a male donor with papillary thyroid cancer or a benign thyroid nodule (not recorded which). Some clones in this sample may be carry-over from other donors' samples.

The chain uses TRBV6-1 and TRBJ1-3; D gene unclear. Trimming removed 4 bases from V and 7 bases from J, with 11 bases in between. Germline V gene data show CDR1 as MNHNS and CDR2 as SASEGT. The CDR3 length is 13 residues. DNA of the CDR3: TGTGCCAGCAGTGGAAGATCGGGGAACACCATATATTTT. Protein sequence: CASSGRSGNTIYF.

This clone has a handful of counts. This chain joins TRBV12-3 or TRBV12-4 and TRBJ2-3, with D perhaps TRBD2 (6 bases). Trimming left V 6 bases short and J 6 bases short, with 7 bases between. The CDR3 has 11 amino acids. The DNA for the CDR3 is TGTGCCAGCAGACGGGGGGATACGCAGTATTTT. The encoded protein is CASRRGDTQYF.

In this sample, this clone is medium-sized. The CDR3 here is CASSMGQLNQPQHF. The CDR3 nucleotides are TGTGCCAGTAGTATGGGACAGCTGAATCAGCCCCAGCATTTT. The J gene is TRBJ1-5, the V gene TRBV19; 7 bases are shared with TRBD1. CDR3 length: 14 residues. Trimming cost V 3 bases and J 4 bases; bases outside gene matches: 3. Germline CDR1 LNHDA, CDR2 SQIVND (reference sequence).

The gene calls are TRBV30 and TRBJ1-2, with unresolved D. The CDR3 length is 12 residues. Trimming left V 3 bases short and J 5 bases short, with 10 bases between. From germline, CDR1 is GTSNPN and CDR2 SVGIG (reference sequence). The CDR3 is CAWSMRGYGYTF. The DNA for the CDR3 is TGTGCCTGGAGCATGAGAGGGTATGGCTACACCTTC.

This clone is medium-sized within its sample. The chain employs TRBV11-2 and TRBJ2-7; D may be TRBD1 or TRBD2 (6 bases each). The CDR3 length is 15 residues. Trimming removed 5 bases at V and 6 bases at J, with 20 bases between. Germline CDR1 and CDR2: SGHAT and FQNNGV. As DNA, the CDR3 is TGTGCCAGCAGCATATCGTTAATGGGGGGCTCCGAGCAGTACTTC. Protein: CASSISLMGGSEQYF.

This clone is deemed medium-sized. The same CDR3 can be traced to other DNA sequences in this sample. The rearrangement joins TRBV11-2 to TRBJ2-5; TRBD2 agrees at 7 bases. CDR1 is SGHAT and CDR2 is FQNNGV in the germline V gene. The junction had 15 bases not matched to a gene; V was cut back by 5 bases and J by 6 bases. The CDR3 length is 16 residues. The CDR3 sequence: CASSTTRGGRGKTQYF. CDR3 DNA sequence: TGTGCCAGCAGCACGACCCGCGGAGGGAGGGGAAAGACCCAGTACTTC.

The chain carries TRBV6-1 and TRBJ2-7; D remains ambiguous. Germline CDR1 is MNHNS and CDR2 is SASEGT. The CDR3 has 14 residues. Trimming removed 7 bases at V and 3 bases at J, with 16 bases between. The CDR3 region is CASTAATTYYEQYF. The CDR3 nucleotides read TGTGCCAGCACGGCAGCCACTACTTACTACGAGCAGTACTTC.

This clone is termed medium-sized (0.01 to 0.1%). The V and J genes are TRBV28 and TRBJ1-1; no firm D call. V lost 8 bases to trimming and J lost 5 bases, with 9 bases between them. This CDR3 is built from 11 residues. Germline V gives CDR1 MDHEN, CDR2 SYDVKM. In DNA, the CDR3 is TGTGCCAGCGCGCTGGCGACTGAAGCTTTCTTT. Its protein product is CASALATEAFF.

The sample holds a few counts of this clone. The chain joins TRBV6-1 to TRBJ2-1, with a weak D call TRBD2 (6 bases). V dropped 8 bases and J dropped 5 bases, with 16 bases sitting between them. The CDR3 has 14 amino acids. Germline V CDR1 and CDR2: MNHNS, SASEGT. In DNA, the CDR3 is TGTGCCAGCTCGGACGGAGGGCCTGACAATGAGCAGTTCTTC. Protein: CASSDGGPDNEQFF.

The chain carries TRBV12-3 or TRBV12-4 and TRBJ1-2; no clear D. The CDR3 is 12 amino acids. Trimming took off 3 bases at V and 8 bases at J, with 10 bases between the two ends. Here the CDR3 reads CASSFSLSGYTF. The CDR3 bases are TGTGCCAGCAGTTTTTCCCTTTCCGGCTACACCTTC.

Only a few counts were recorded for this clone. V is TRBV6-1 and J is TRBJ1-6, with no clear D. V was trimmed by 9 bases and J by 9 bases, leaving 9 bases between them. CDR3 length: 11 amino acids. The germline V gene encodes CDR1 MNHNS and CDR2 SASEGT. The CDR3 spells CASLEGSPLHF. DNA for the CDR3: TGTGCCAGTCTGGAAGGTTCACCCCTCCACTTT.

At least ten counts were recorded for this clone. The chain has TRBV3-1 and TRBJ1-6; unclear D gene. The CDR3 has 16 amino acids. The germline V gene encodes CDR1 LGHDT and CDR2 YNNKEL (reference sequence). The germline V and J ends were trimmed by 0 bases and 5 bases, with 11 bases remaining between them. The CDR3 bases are TGTGCCAGCAGCCAAGATGTGGAATTCGATAATTCACCCCTCCACTTT. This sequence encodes CASSQDVEFDNSPLHF.

The CDR3, as DNA: TGTGCCAGCAGTTACTCGGGGGGCGCGGGCACAGATACGCAGTATTTT. Translating it yields CASSYSGGAGTDTQYF. The V gene is TRBV6-2 or TRBV6-3, the J gene TRBJ2-3; D tentatively fits TRBD1 or TRBD2 (6 bases each). Trimming took 0 bases from V and 1 from J, leaving 11 bases between them. The CDR3 runs 16 residues. Germline V gene data show CDR1 as MNHEY and CDR2 as SVGEGT.

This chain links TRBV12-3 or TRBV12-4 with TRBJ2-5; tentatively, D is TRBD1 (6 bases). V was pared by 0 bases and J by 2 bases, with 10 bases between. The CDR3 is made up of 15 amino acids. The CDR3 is CASSLADDRQETQYF. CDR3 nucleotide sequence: TGTGCCAGCAGTTTAGCGGATGACAGGCAAGAGACCCAGTACTTC.

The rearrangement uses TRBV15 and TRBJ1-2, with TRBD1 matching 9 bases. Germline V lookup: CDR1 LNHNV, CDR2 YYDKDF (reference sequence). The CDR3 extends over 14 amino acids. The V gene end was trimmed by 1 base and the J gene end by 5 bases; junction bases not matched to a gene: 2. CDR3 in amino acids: CATSRGTGDYGYTF. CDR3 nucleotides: TGTGCCACCAGCAGAGGGACAGGGGATTATGGCTACACCTTC.

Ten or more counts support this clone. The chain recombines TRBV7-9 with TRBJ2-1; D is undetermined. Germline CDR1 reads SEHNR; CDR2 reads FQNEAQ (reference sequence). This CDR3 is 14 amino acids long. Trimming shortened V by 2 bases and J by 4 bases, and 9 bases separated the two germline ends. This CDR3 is CASSLSQPYNEQFF. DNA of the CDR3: TGTGCCAGCAGCTTATCACAGCCATACAATGAGCAGTTCTTC.

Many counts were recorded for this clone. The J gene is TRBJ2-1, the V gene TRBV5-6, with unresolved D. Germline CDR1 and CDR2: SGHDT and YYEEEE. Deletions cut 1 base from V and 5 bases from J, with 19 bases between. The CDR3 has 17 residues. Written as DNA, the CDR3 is TGTGCCAGCAGCTTGATATTAGGGTTAATGCGCCACAATGAGCAGTTCTTC. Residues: CASSLILGLMRHNEQFF. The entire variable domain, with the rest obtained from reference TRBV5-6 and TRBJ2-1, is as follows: DAGVTQSPTHLIKTRGQQVTLRCSPKSGHDTVSWYQQALGQGPQFIFQYYEEEERQRGNFPDRFSGHQFPNYSSELNVNALLLGDSALYLCASSLILGLMRHNEQFFGPGTRLTVL.

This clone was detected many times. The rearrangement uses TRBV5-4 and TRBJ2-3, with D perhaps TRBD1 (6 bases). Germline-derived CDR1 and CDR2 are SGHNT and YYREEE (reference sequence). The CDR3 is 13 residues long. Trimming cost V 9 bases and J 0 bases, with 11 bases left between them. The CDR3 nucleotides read TGTGCCATTAAGGACAGTAGCACAGATACGCAGTATTTT. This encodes CAIKDSSTDTQYF.

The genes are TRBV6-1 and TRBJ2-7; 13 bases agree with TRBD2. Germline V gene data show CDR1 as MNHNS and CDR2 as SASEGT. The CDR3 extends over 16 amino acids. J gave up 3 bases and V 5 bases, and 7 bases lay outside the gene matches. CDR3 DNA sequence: TGTGCCAGCAGTCCTACGGGACTAGCGGGGCACTACGAGCAGTACTTC. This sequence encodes CASSPTGLAGHYEQYF.

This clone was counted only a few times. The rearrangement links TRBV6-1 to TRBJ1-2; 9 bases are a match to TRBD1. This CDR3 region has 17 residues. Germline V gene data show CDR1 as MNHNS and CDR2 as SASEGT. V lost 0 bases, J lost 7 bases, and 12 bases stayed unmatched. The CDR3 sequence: CASSEAFGFRDRAGYTF. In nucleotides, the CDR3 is TGTGCCAGCAGTGAAGCGTTCGGTTTTCGGGACAGGGCTGGCTACACCTTC.

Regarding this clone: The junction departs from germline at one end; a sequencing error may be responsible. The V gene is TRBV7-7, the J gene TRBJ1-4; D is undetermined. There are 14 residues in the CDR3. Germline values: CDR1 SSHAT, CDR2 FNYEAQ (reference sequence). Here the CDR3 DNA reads TGTGCTAGCAGCTTGAAGCCTTTCAATGAAAAACTGTTTTTT. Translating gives CASSLKPFNEKLFF.